Sequencing of this T cell receptor (beta chain) was carried out in a study of T-cell memory formation after mild COVID-19. Study-level points and caveats: Largely, contracting CD4+ clones fell within CM and EM, and contracting CD8+ clones within EMRA. Contracting clones, day 15 to 85, had balanced CD4/CD8, and later expanders favored CD4+. Prior to infection, memory already included some responding clones, suggesting cross-reactive memory joined.

This clonotype appeared a single time. The antigen remains unidentified. Constant-segment primers and 5'RACE yielded cDNA libraries for TCR alpha and TCR beta, each carrying sample barcodes and UMIs. TCRdb fed the 5' RACE reads into MiXCR, producing one record per CDR3 protein. The sample holds about 360,000 distinct CDR3 sequences; roughly 14% are singletons and the top ten take 22%. Germline V gene lookup returns CDR1 SGHVS and CDR2 FQNEAQ. The trim removed 5 bases at V and 4 bases at J, leaving 10 bases unmatched. The CDR3 runs 15 residues. The source of this sequence is a man in his late teens or twenties who had mild COVID-19 (a few samples of this study predate the infection). Cell type and time point are not known. The chain employs TRBV7-8 and TRBJ1-1, with 7 bases fitting TRBD1. Specimen: PBMCs or a T cell subset sorted from them (not recorded which). The CDR3 is CASSLYGTESTEAFF. CDR3 sequence (DNA): TGTGCCAGCAGCCTGTACGGGACAGAATCCACTGAAGCTTTCTTT.